A single sample gave rise to the 23 T cell receptor beta chains below, sequenced in a study of shared clonotypes between healthy human individuals. CD45RO negativity and positive selection for CCR7 defined naive CD8 cells, a population that excluded terminally differentiated effector memory CD45RA+ cells. The table came from immunoSEQ multiplex PCR; TCRdb's copy has only in-frame clones and leaves some out. This table has around 2,000,000 clones, roughly 94% appearing once. Sequencing was done on a sample of naive CD8+ T cells sorted from blood. These receptor sequences come from a man between 18 and 35 years old in good health.

J is TRBJ2-7 and V is TRBV27; 7 bases are shared with TRBD1. The CDR3 contains 15 residues. CDR1 and CDR2 from the germline V gene are MNHEY and SMNVEV (reference sequence). Trimming took 4 bases from V and 2 from J; bases not matched to a gene: 8. Written as DNA, the CDR3 is TGTGCCAGCAGTTCATCCGGGACAGACCCCTACGAGCAGTACTTC. It specifies CASSSSGTDPYEQYF.

The chain recombines TRBV27 with TRBJ1-2; 7 bases fit TRBD1. The length of the CDR3 is 15 residues. CDR1 MNHEY and CDR2 SMNVEV come from the germline V gene (reference sequence). V dropped 0 bases and J dropped 3; count of bases not matched to a gene: 4. The CDR3 protein is CASSLSIGTDYGYTF. For the CDR3, the DNA is TGTGCCAGCAGTTTATCGATTGGGACAGACTATGGCTACACCTTC.

Worth noting for this clone: Additional DNA sequences in this sample encode the identical CDR3. The chain has TRBV7-9 and TRBJ2-5, with D tentatively TRBD2 (6 bases). With 2 bases removed from V and 3 bases from J, the gap between germline ends came to 7 bases. Germline assignment: CDR1 SEHNR and CDR2 FQNEAQ (reference sequence). The CDR3 length is 13 residues. The CDR3 DNA follows: TGTGCCAGCAGCTTATCGGGGGAAGAGACCCAGTACTTC. Residues: CASSLSGEETQYF.

The chain recombines TRBV7-2 with TRBJ2-3, with 8 bases fitting TRBD2. V was clipped by 5 bases and J by 4 bases; unmatched bases: 8. The CDR3 length is 15 residues. The V gene's germline CDR1 is SGHTA and CDR2 FQGNSA. The CDR3 coding sequence is TGTGCCAGCAGCCCGATTAGCGGGGCGGCAGATACGCAGTATTTT. Its protein product is CASSPISGAADTQYF. Drawing the rest from reference TRBV7-2 and TRBJ2-3, the complete variable domain is GAGVSQSPSNKVTEKGKDVELRCDPISGHTALYWYRQSLGQGLEFLIYFQGNSAPDKSGLPSDRFSAERTGGSVSTLTIQRTQQEDSAVYLCASSPISGAADTQYFGPGTRLTVL.

The chain's CDR3 is CAWSVPGTGHYEQYF. Here the CDR3 DNA reads TGTGCCTGGAGTGTACCGGGGACAGGGCACTACGAGCAGTACTTC. The chain uses TRBV30 and TRBJ2-5; TRBD1 aligns across 9 bases. The DNA end favors TRBJ2-7, so the J call may be wrong. Germline V gene sequence: CDR1 GTSNPN, CDR2 SVGIG (reference sequence). The CDR3 extends over 15 amino acids.

This chain uses TRBV29-1 with TRBJ1-2; D might be TRBD1 (6 bases). Between the trimmed V and J ends, which lost 6 bases and 12 bases, there was a span of 17 bases. The CDR3 is 11 residues long. Looked up from germline, CDR1 is SQVTM and CDR2 is ANQGSEA. In DNA form, the CDR3 reads TGCAGCGTCCGGGACATAGAAGTCCACACCTTC. Its translation: CSVRDIEVHTF.

The V gene is TRBV27, the J gene TRBJ2-5; 9 positions match TRBD2. CDR3 length equals 17 residues. Germline values: CDR1 MNHEY, CDR2 SMNVEV (reference sequence). The trim removed 3 bases at V and 4 bases at J, leaving 12 bases unmatched. The CDR3 DNA is TGTGCCAGCAGTTTTATAGTCCCAGCGGGAGGTCCAGAGACCCAGTACTTC. It codes for CASSFIVPAGGPETQYF.

The V and J genes are TRBV9 and TRBJ2-3; no clear D gene. The CDR3 contains 15 residues. Germline V gene sequence: CDR1 SGDLS, CDR2 YYNGEE. V lost 0 bases to trimming and J lost 0 bases, with 8 bases between them. In DNA, the CDR3 is TGTGCCAGCAGCGTAGAGCCAGTGAGCACAGATACGCAGTATTTT. The encoded protein is CASSVEPVSTDTQYF.

The V call is TRBV11-3, the J call TRBJ2-7, with TRBD2 matching 7 bases. CDR1 and CDR2 (germline): SGHNT, YENEEA. The CDR3 is 16 residues long. Germline trimming cut 0 bases from V and 2 bases from J; bases unmatched to any gene: 7. The CDR3 bases are TGTGCCAGCAGCTTAGATAGGGGACTAAATCCCTACGAGCAGTACTTC. Protein sequence: CASSLDRGLNPYEQYF.

J is TRBJ2-1 and V is TRBV7-9, with D possibly matching TRBD1 (6 bases). Trimming removed 5 bases from V and 12 bases from J, with 20 bases in between. The CDR3 has 14 amino acids. Germline CDR1 reads SEHNR; CDR2 reads FQNEAQ (reference sequence). The chain's CDR3 is CASSPEDRPLAQFF. DNA of the CDR3: TGTGCCAGCAGCCCAGAGGACAGACCCCTAGCGCAGTTCTTC.

The V call is TRBV29-1, the J call TRBJ2-1, with 9 bases identical to TRBD1. Germline values: CDR1 SQVTM, CDR2 ANQGSEA. This CDR3 comprises 15 residues. After removal of 5 bases from V and 7 bases from J, the junction contained 12 bases not matched to a gene. DNA for the CDR3: TGCAGCGTTCAACCCCGGGACAGGGTGATGAATGAGCAGTTCTTC. It specifies CSVQPRDRVMNEQFF.

The chain recombines TRBV27 with TRBJ2-1, with unresolved D. This CDR3 is built from 14 residues. V was trimmed by 7 bases and J by 0 bases, leaving 10 bases between them. Germline V gives CDR1 MNHEY, CDR2 SMNVEV (reference sequence). The CDR3 DNA reads TGTGCCAGCACCGACGGGTCCTCCTACAATGAGCAGTTCTTC. Translating it yields CASTDGSSYNEQFF.

The V gene is TRBV12-5, the J gene TRBJ2-7; 10 bases are a match to TRBD2. Germline loops: CDR1 LGHNT, CDR2 FRNRAP. V was pared by 7 bases and J by 4 bases, with 4 bases of the junction left unmatched. This CDR3 is 13 amino acids long. The CDR3 here is CASVASGSYEQYF. CDR3 bases: TGTGCTAGTGTGGCTAGCGGGAGTTACGAGCAGTACTTC.

Turning to this clone: The same CDR3 can be traced to other DNA sequences in this sample. The chain has TRBV27 and TRBJ2-1; D gene uncertain. V was trimmed by 2 bases and J by 0 bases, leaving 5 bases between them. CDR1 and CDR2 (germline): MNHEY, SMNVEV (reference sequence). CDR3 length equals 14 residues. The CDR3 region is CASSLAYSYNEQFF. The CDR3 DNA sequence: TGTGCCAGCAGTTTAGCGTACTCCTACAATGAGCAGTTCTTC.

J is TRBJ2-7 and V is TRBV7-8; TRBD2 agrees at 12 bases. Germline loops: CDR1 SGHVS, CDR2 FQNEAQ. The CDR3 spans 16 residues. With 5 bases clipped from V and 1 base from J, the junction kept 6 bases outside the gene matches. Written as DNA, the CDR3 is TGTGCCAGCAGCGACGGACTAGCGGGACGTTCCTACGAGCAGTACTTC. Encoded protein: CASSDGLAGRSYEQYF.

The chain is built from TRBV4-3 and TRBJ2-7; perhaps TRBD1 as D (6 bases). CDR1 and CDR2 (germline): LGHNA, YSLEER. The V and J ends lost 8 bases and 4 bases respectively, with 27 bases between them. The CDR3 contains 17 residues. This chain's CDR3 is CASAQDLGQGRIYEQYF. CDR3 sequence (DNA): TGCGCCAGCGCACAAGATTTGGGGCAGGGGCGAATATACGAGCAGTACTTC.

CDR3 sequence reads: CATSRLRGVEQYF. The CDR3 nucleotides read TGTGCCACCAGCAGACTACGGGGGGTCGAGCAGTACTTC. The chain couples TRBV15 to TRBJ2-7, with 7 bases aligning to TRBD2. Germline CDR1 is LNHNV and CDR2 is YYDKDF (reference sequence). This CDR3 is built from 13 residues. With V trimmed by 2 bases and J by 6 bases, 4 bases remained unmatched.

The chain is built from TRBV11-2 and TRBJ1-4; D not certain. V gave up 1 base and J gave up 8 bases, with 8 bases separating them. The germline V gene encodes CDR1 SGHAT and CDR2 FQNNGV. The CDR3 is made up of 13 amino acids. CDR3: CASSLVVWEKLFF. The CDR3, as DNA: TGTGCCAGCAGCTTAGTTGTTTGGGAAAAACTGTTTTTT.

The chain joins TRBV29-1 to TRBJ2-2, with a weak D call TRBD2 (6 bases). Germline V gives CDR1 SQVTM, CDR2 ANQGSEA. V lost 2 bases to trimming and J lost 2 bases, with 9 bases between them. The CDR3 has 14 residues. Here the CDR3 reads CSVEPGVNTGELFF. The CDR3 coding sequence is TGCAGCGTTGAACCGGGAGTAAACACCGGGGAGCTGTTTTTT.

This chain joins TRBV13 and TRBJ1-2, with a tentative D call TRBD1 (6 bases). Trimming removed 5 bases at V and 4 bases at J, with 14 bases between. The CDR3 has 14 amino acids. Germline V lookup: CDR1 PRHDT, CDR2 FYEKMQ (reference sequence). Here the CDR3 DNA reads TGTGCCAGCAGCGCTACTAAAGGGGGCTATGGCTACACCTTC. Translated: CASSATKGGYGYTF.

This rearrangement joins TRBV7-9 to TRBJ2-1, with D unresolved. Germline V lookup: CDR1 SEHNR, CDR2 FQNEAQ (reference sequence). This CDR3 is built from 16 residues. V was clipped by 2 bases and J by 8 bases, with 19 bases between them. The CDR3 coding sequence is TGTGCCAGCAGCTTAACTCCTAAAGCCCTCGGCGATGAGCAGTTCTTC. This sequence encodes CASSLTPKALGDEQFF.

This sequence joins TRBV6-6 and TRBJ1-1; D gene uncertain. Germline V gene lookup returns CDR1 MNHNY and CDR2 SVGAGI (reference sequence). The CDR3 contains 13 residues. The V end lost 0 bases, the J end lost 1 base, and 3 bases lay between the germline ends. CDR3 protein: CASSYSENTEAFF. The CDR3 DNA is TGTGCCAGCAGTTACTCGGAGAACACTGAAGCTTTCTTT.

This chain links TRBV4-2 with TRBJ1-1; a weak D match, TRBD1 (6 bases). The CDR3 is 18 residues long. V lost 2 bases and J 4 bases, leaving 23 bases between the germline ends. Germline V CDR1 and CDR2: LGHNA, YNFKEQ. As DNA, the CDR3 is TGTGCCAGCAGCCAACCTAGCGAGCATATACAGGGACCCACTGAAGCTTTCTTT. It specifies CASSQPSEHIQGPTEAFF.